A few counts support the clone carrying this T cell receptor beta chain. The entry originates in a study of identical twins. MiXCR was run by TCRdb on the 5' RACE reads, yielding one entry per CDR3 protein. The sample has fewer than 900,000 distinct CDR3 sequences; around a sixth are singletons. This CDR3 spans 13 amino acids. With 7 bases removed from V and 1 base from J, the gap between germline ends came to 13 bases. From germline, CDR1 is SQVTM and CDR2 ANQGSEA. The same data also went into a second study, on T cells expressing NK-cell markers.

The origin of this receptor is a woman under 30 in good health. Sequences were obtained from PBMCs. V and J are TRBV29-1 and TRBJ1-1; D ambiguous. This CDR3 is CSGTPAWNTEAFF. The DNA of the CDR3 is TGCAGCGGTACTCCAGCCTGGAACACTGAAGCTTTCTTT.